This TCR beta chain was observed in a study of HIV-infected patients and healthy controls. Alpha and beta constant-region primers primed reverse transcription of about 500 ng RNA. Each of the alpha and beta chains got its own library through chain-specific third strand synthesis with indices. TCRdb used MiXCR to reprocess the 5' RACE reads, holding one entry per CDR3 protein. The table includes about 19,000 distinct CDR3 sequences, 7.5% to 9% detected once. V lost 8 bases to trimming and J lost 10 bases, with 14 bases between them. Per the germline V gene, CDR1 is MGHDK and CDR2 is SYGVNS. The CDR3 sequence is 12 residues long. All unsorted peripheral T cells were captured because whole blood was used without fractionation. This clonotype occurred many times.

The rearrangement uses TRBV25-1 and TRBJ2-2; D is possibly TRBD2 (6 bases). Sequencing was performed on blood. This receptor was obtained from an adult in good health. As DNA, the CDR3 is TGTGCCAGCGGCAAGCGGGCCGAGGAGCTGTTTTTT. This sequence encodes CASGKRAEELFF.